This entry lists 26 T cell receptor beta chains sequenced from one sample in a study of CD8 T cells in Susac syndrome (dated by TCRdb to the late 2010s). The library was generated by the immunoSEQ multiplex PCR assay. RNA was extracted using the RNeasy kit, and about 0.5 to 1 ug of the RNA was reverse transcribed with random hexamers. TCRdb reprocessed the public reads (quality trimming at Q25 with fastp, clone calling with MiXCR) and kept in-frame beta chains. Merged by CDR3 protein, the rows form single entries marked with the most common genes and DNA. This sample has approximately 220,000 distinct CDR3 sequences in its table, and 95% of those were observed once. Around 0.076% of the sample comes from the top ten. The sequencing input was CD4+ T cells from PBMCs. These receptor sequences come from a human donor with multiple sclerosis.

The chain employs TRBV18 and TRBJ1-6, with 7 bases lining up with TRBD1. The V gene end was trimmed by 6 bases and the J gene end by 7 bases; junction bases not matched to a gene: 3. There are 13 residues in the CDR3. Germline loops: CDR1 KGHSH, CDR2 LQKENI. CDR3 nucleotide sequence: TGTGCCAGCTCCCCGGGACAGAATTCACCCCTCCACTTT. This gives the protein CASSPGQNSPLHF.

The chain is built from TRBV20-1 and TRBJ2-3; D may be TRBD1 or TRBD2 (5 bases each). V shed 6 bases and J shed 2 bases, with 12 bases lying between them. Germline CDR1 and CDR2: DFQATT and SNEGSKA (reference sequence). This CDR3 contains 13 residues. CDR3 loop: CSASGQNTDTQYF. The CDR3, as DNA: TGCAGTGCCAGCGGACAAAACACAGATACGCAGTATTTT.

CDR3 amino acids: CASTSDRRTDTQYF. In DNA form, the CDR3 reads TGTGCCAGCACCAGCGACAGGCGCACAGATACGCAGTATTTT. The chain joins TRBV4-2 to TRBJ2-3, with D possibly matching TRBD1 (6 bases). The germline V gene encodes CDR1 LGHNA and CDR2 YNFKEQ. The length of the CDR3 is 14 residues. Trimming removed 7 bases at V and 1 base at J, with 12 bases between.

The chain is built from TRBV3-1 and TRBJ2-1, with D tentatively TRBD2 (5 bases). V shed 4 bases and J shed 9 bases, with 10 bases lying between them. The CDR3 is 12 residues long. Germline loops: CDR1 LGHDT, CDR2 YNNKEL (reference sequence). The CDR3 loop reads CASSRGRGEQFF. As DNA, the CDR3 is TGTGCCAGCAGCCGCGGTCGGGGTGAGCAGTTCTTC.

The genes are TRBV9 and TRBJ2-5, with TRBD2 as a possible D gene (6 bases). Germline values: CDR1 SGDLS, CDR2 YYNGEE. Trimming took off 0 bases at V and 7 bases at J, with 13 bases between the two ends. CDR3 length: 14 residues. For the CDR3, the DNA is TGTGCCAGCAGCGTAGACGAAGGAGGGAGGACCCAGTACTTC. The encoded protein is CASSVDEGGRTQYF.

The CDR3 DNA reads TGTGCCTGGACTCCCAAGTGGGACACTGAAGCTTTCTTT. Its translation is CAWTPKWDTEAFF. This rearrangement joins TRBV30 to TRBJ1-1; unclear D gene. V was pared by 4 bases and J by 3 bases, with 12 bases between. The CDR3 totals 13 residues. CDR1 is GTSNPN, CDR2 SVGIG, per germline (reference sequence).

This chain uses TRBV3-1 with TRBJ1-5; D is ambiguous. V was trimmed by 0 bases and J by 7 bases, leaving 7 bases between them. Per the germline V gene, CDR1 is LGHDT and CDR2 is YNNKEL (reference sequence). The CDR3 runs 13 residues. CDR3 sequence reads: CASSQDLGQPQHF. Written as DNA, the CDR3 is TGTGCCAGCAGCCAAGATTTGGGGCAGCCCCAGCATTTT. Combining the CDR3 with reference TRBV3-1 and TRBJ1-5 gives the whole variable domain DTAVSQTPKYLVTQMGNDKSIKCEQNLGHDTMYWYKQDSKKFLKIMFSYNNKELIINETVPNRFSPKSPDKAHLNLHINSLELGDSAVYFCASSQDLGQPQHFGDGTRLSIL.

The chain recombines TRBV10-3 with TRBJ2-5; 12 positions agree with TRBD2. The germline V gene encodes CDR1 ENHRY and CDR2 SYGVKD. The V segment lost 0 bases and the J segment 4 bases; nucleotides outside the gene matches: 0. CDR3 length: 15 amino acids. In nucleotides, the CDR3 is TGTGCCATCAGTGAGTCGACTAGCGGGGGAGAGACCCAGTACTTC. It is translated as CAISESTSGGETQYF.

This chain joins TRBV3-1 and TRBJ1-6; D perhaps matches TRBD1 (5 bases). The germline V gene encodes CDR1 LGHDT and CDR2 YNNKEL (reference sequence). Trimming left V 1 base short and J 1 base short, with 8 bases between. This CDR3 spans 16 amino acids. This chain's CDR3 is CASSQVGGSYNSPLHF. In DNA form, the CDR3 reads TGTGCCAGCAGCCAAGTTGGGGGTTCCTATAATTCACCCCTCCACTTT.

The rearrangement joins TRBV2 to TRBJ2-2; D is ambiguous. In germline, CDR1 is SNHLY, CDR2 FYNNEI. There are 13 residues in the CDR3. The germline V and J ends were trimmed by 3 bases and 3 bases, with 5 bases remaining between them. The CDR3 region is CASSEEDTGELFF. CDR3 DNA sequence: TGTGCCAGCAGTGAGGAAGACACCGGGGAGCTGTTTTTT.

The chain carries TRBV19 and TRBJ1-1, with D unresolved. CDR3 size: 13 residues. Germline lookup yields CDR1 LNHDA and CDR2 SQIVND (reference sequence). Trimming pared 5 bases from V and 1 base from J, leaving 8 bases between. CDR3 amino acids: CASSARGNTEAFF. The CDR3 nucleotides are TGTGCCAGTAGTGCCAGAGGGAACACTGAAGCTTTCTTT.

This sequence joins TRBV29-1 and TRBJ2-3; possible D gene TRBD1, 6 bases. This CDR3 comprises 14 residues. Trimming shortened V by 4 bases and J by 6 bases, and 17 bases separated the two germline ends. Looked up from germline, CDR1 is SQVTM and CDR2 is ANQGSEA. The CDR3 sequence: CSVGKQGEWDTQYF. CDR3 coding DNA: TGCAGCGTTGGTAAACAGGGAGAATGGGATACGCAGTATTTT.

The gene calls are TRBV30 and TRBJ2-3; D not certain. Germline V lookup: CDR1 GTSNPN, CDR2 SVGIG (reference sequence). V was trimmed by 2 bases and J by 6 bases, leaving 12 bases between them. The CDR3 extends over 13 amino acids. The CDR3 DNA reads as TGTGCCTGGAGTACCCCGGCCTGGGATACGCAGTATTTT. Its translation is CAWSTPAWDTQYF.

This chain links TRBV4-2 with TRBJ2-5, with 8 nucleotides matching TRBD2. Germline V gene sequence: CDR1 LGHNA, CDR2 YNFKEQ. The CDR3 loop spans 14 amino acids. V lost 4 bases and J lost 3; bases outside the gene matches: 4. As DNA, the CDR3 is TGTGCCAGCAGCCCCGGGACTAGGAAAGAGACCCAGTACTTC. It encodes CASSPGTRKETQYF.

The CDR3 sequence: CSVEIGGNEQFF. In DNA form, the CDR3 reads TGCAGCGTTGAAATCGGAGGCAATGAGCAGTTCTTC. The V call is TRBV29-1, the J call TRBJ2-1; a weak D match, TRBD2 (5 bases). The CDR3 extends over 12 amino acids. CDR1 is SQVTM, CDR2 ANQGSEA, per germline. V gave up 2 bases and J gave up 6 bases, with 8 bases separating them.

The sample holds one count of this clonotype. V is TRBV29-1 and J is TRBJ2-7; 8 bases align to TRBD1. CDR1 is SQVTM and CDR2 is ANQGSEA in the germline V gene. V gave up 4 bases and J gave up 4 bases; unmatched junction bases: 3. CDR3 size: 12 residues. CDR3 amino acids: CSVAGGYYEQYF. CDR3 DNA sequence: TGCAGCGTTGCAGGGGGCTATTACGAGCAGTACTTC.

This chain connects TRBV7-9 to TRBJ2-7, with 9 bases identical to TRBD1. The CDR3 contains 14 residues. Germline V gene lookup returns CDR1 SEHNR and CDR2 FQNEAQ (reference sequence). J lost 3 bases, V lost 8 bases, and 8 bases had no gene match. The CDR3 sequence: CASSPPGQGYEQYF. The CDR3 DNA reads TGTGCCAGCTCCCCCCCGGGACAGGGCTACGAGCAGTACTTC.

The V gene is TRBV20-1, the J gene TRBJ1-6; tentative D call: TRBD1 (5 bases). Germline assignment: CDR1 DFQATT and CDR2 SNEGSKA (reference sequence). V shed 3 bases and J shed 8 bases, with 17 bases lying between them. CDR3 length equals 15 residues. The CDR3, as DNA: TGCAGTGCTAGCCAAGACGGGACCCGAGATTCACCCCTCCACTTT. This encodes CSASQDGTRDSPLHF.

This chain connects TRBV11-2 to TRBJ2-5; maybe TRBD2 (5 bases). The CDR3 consists of 13 residues. Germline CDR1 SGHAT, CDR2 FQNNGV. V was cut by 5 bases and J by 9 bases, with 16 bases left in between. CDR3 in DNA: TGTGCCAGCAGCCGGACCCGGACTGGGGCCCAGTACTTC. It specifies CASSRTRTGAQYF.

This chain uses TRBV30 with TRBJ2-1; a possible D gene is TRBD2 (6 bases). There are 15 residues in the CDR3. Trimming removed 2 bases at V and 4 bases at J, with 15 bases between. CDR1 GTSNPN and CDR2 SVGIG come from the germline V gene (reference sequence). The CDR3: CAWSFYGTSYNEQFF. The CDR3 DNA sequence: TGTGCCTGGAGTTTCTACGGGACTTCTTACAATGAGCAGTTCTTC.

This chain links TRBV29-1 with TRBJ2-1, with 8 bases fitting TRBD2. This CDR3 has 13 amino acids. The V segment lost 5 bases and the J segment 2 bases; nucleotides outside the gene matches: 2. Germline-derived CDR1 and CDR2 are SQVTM and ANQGSEA. CDR3 amino acids: CSVSLAAYNEQFF. In DNA, the CDR3 is TGCAGCGTTTCACTAGCGGCCTACAATGAGCAGTTCTTC.

This CDR3 is CASNKGTGGNTEAFF. In DNA, the CDR3 is TGTGCCAGCAACAAAGGGACAGGGGGGAACACTGAAGCTTTCTTT. This chain links TRBV12-3 or TRBV12-4 with TRBJ1-1; TRBD1 agrees at 11 bases. The V and J ends lost 7 bases and 1 base, in that order; junction bases with no gene match: 5. The CDR3 length is 15 residues.

This clonotype appeared a single time. CDR3: CSVERGIGYTF. For the CDR3, the DNA is TGCAGCGTTGAAAGGGGGATTGGCTACACCTTC. This chain connects TRBV29-1 to TRBJ1-2; D perhaps matches TRBD1 (6 bases). The CDR3 loop spans 11 amino acids. Germline V gene data show CDR1 as SQVTM and CDR2 as ANQGSEA. Deletions cut 2 bases from V and 7 bases from J, with 8 bases between. Supplemented by reference TRBV29-1 and TRBJ1-2, the full variable domain reads SAVISQKPSRDICQRGTSLTIQCQVDSQVTMMFWYRQQPGQSLTLIATANQGSEATYESGFVIDKFPISRPNLTFSTLTVSNMSPEDSSIYLCSVERGIGYTFGSGTRLTVV.

The V and J genes are TRBV28 and TRBJ1-1, with TRBD1 as a possible D gene (5 bases). CDR3 length: 15 amino acids. In germline, CDR1 is MDHEN, CDR2 SYDVKM. V was trimmed by 3 bases and J by 1 base, leaving 12 bases between them. The CDR3 DNA sequence: TGTGCCAGCAGTTTGGGGGGAACAGCGAACACTGAAGCTTTCTTT. Protein sequence: CASSLGGTANTEAFF.

The table lists this clonotype with a count of one. The gene calls are TRBV5-4 and TRBJ2-3; the match to TRBD2 covers 16 bases. Per germline, CDR1 SGHNT and CDR2 YYREEE (reference sequence). CDR3 size: 20 residues. Trimming at V came to 5 bases and at J to 2 bases, leaving 14 bases not matched to a gene. The CDR3 nucleotides read TGTGCCAGCAGGTCCGGGACTAGCGGGGGGGCGATCAGAAACACAGATACGCAGTATTTT. Residues: CASRSGTSGGAIRNTDTQYF.

This chain links TRBV7-2 with TRBJ1-5; D unclear. Germline lookup yields CDR1 SGHTA and CDR2 FQGNSA. Trimming took 5 bases from V and 2 from J, leaving 13 bases between them. The CDR3 is 15 residues long. CDR3 in amino acids: CASSPFGSGNQPQHF. The CDR3 DNA is TGTGCCAGCAGCCCCTTTGGGTCGGGCAATCAGCCCCAGCATTTT.